These 6 T cell receptor beta chains came from one sample sequenced in a study of regulatory T cells in long-lasting Graves disease. Time point defined: newly diagnosed GD, antithyroid drugs for less than 3 months. The authors made the TCR library using RNA they extracted from PBMCs. Arm-PCR of CDR3 regions and iRepertoire HTBI primers were the basis on which TCR beta libraries were built. From the multiplex PCR reads, TCRdb called clonotypes with MiXCR, one entry per CDR3 protein. The sample includes fewer than 650,000 distinct CDR3 sequences, under 20% of them seen just once. The same data also went into a second study, on T cells in Graves' hyperthyroidism and ophthalmopathy.

The material was peripheral blood mononuclear cells (PBMCs), obtained at new diagnosis, from a patient treated with antithyroid drugs. Every receptor here comes from a woman in her thirties with Graves disease.

Comment on this clonotype: This may be a read error, as it is one base from a much larger clone. V gene TRBV28 combines with J gene TRBJ2-5; a possible D gene is TRBD2 (6 bases). The germline CDR1 and CDR2 sequences are MDHEN and SYDVKM. The CDR3 covers 14 residues. V lost 6 bases to trimming and J lost 9 bases, with 20 bases between them. CDR3 sequence reads: CASRSGRAGEAQYF. DNA for the CDR3: TGTGCCAGCAGGAGCGGGCGGGCTGGGGAGGCCCAGTACTTC.

This clonotype was detected ten times or more. The gene calls are TRBV11-2 and TRBJ2-1; 7 bases agree with TRBD2. The CDR3 spans 15 residues. Losses at the gene ends were 2 bases for V and 6 bases for J; bases not matched to a gene: 7. CDR1 and CDR2 from the germline V gene are SGHAT and FQNNGV. CDR3: CASSLLAGAGNEQFF. CDR3 nucleotides: TGTGCCAGCAGCTTACTGGCGGGAGCGGGCAATGAGCAGTTCTTC.

The V call is TRBV18, the J call TRBJ2-1, with 7 bases matching TRBD1. The CDR3 is made up of 16 amino acids. V was pared by 4 bases and J by 0 bases, with 6 bases of the junction left unmatched. Germline V gene lookup returns CDR1 KGHSH and CDR2 LQKENI. For the CDR3, the DNA is TGTGCCAGCTCACAGGGGGCGCTGAGCTCCTACAATGAGCAGTTCTTC. This gives the protein CASSQGALSSYNEQFF.

This clonotype showed up many times. This chain joins TRBV12-3 or TRBV12-4 and TRBJ1-2; a possible D gene is TRBD1 (5 bases). The CDR3 covers 15 residues. V was clipped by 5 bases and J by 2 bases, with 15 bases between them. For the CDR3, the DNA is TGTGCCAGCAGTCCCGTTTTAAGGGACAACTATGGCTACACCTTC. It specifies CASSPVLRDNYGYTF.

The chain is built from TRBV7-2 and TRBJ2-7, with D unresolved. The germline gives CDR1 SGHTA, CDR2 FQGNSA. The V end lost 7 bases, the J end lost 4 bases, and 17 bases lay between the germline ends. The CDR3 has 14 amino acids. The CDR3 loop reads CASKLPAVGYEQYF. DNA of the CDR3: TGTGCCAGCAAGTTACCGGCCGTGGGGTACGAGCAGTACTTC.

Here the CDR3 DNA reads TGTGCCAGCAGCCCAACAGGGCTAATCATGAACACTGAAGCTTTCTTT. It specifies CASSPTGLIMNTEAFF. The genes are TRBV7-2 and TRBJ1-1; tentatively, D is TRBD1 (6 bases). V lost 5 bases and J 0 bases, leaving 16 bases between the germline ends. Germline CDR1 and CDR2: SGHTA and FQGNSA. This CDR3 region has 16 residues. The complete variable domain, with remaining parts taken from reference TRBV7-2 and TRBJ1-1, reads GAGVSQSPSNKVTEKGKDVELRCDPISGHTALYWYRQSLGQGLEFLIYFQGNSAPDKSGLPSDRFSAERTGGSVSTLTIQRTQQEDSAVYLCASSPTGLIMNTEAFFGQGTRLTVV.